Here is one T cell receptor (beta chain) with its context. This sample was taken from a study of blood T cell repertoires in COVID-19. Study in general: Nucleic acid was either cDNA or gDNA, and it came from T cells, B-cell-depleted T cells, or PBMCs.

Profiling relied on immunoSEQ multiplex PCR, and the TCRdb table lists in-frame clones only, not all of them. The sample lists some 400,000 clones; 81% were seen once. Trimming cost V 0 bases and J 2 bases; bases outside gene matches: 5. The germline gives CDR1 SGHTS, CDR2 YDEGEE. CDR3 length equals 16 residues. The chain uses TRBV5-8 and TRBJ1-3; 7 positions match TRBD1. Source material: peripheral blood. The source is a human donor with acute or convalescent COVID-19. The donor label of this sample is uncertain. The CDR3 reads CASSLAGQSPGNTIYF. CDR3 bases: TGTGCCAGCAGCTTGGCGGGACAGTCTCCTGGAAACACCATATATTTT.